The present T cell receptor (beta chain) was sequenced within a study of blood T cell repertoires in COVID-19. Study information: PBMCs, B-cell-depleted T cells, or T cells provided the cDNA or gDNA that made up the material.

Participants spanned ages about 18 to 100 years and resided in some 22 US areas. Up to 2 weeks before entering the study, exposed participants had met a COVID-19 case. In the study's own analysis: Researchers report that nucleated cell counts were estimated from reference gene primer amplification. Produced via immunoSEQ multiplex PCR; TCRdb's table is partial and in-frame only. V and J calls and clone size follow that table, whereas D and trimming were derived from the DNA. The sample shows about 430,000 clones, approximately 90% of them seen only once. The CDR3 length is 16 residues. V shed 3 bases and J 7 bases; nucleotides not matched to a gene: 12. Germline CDR1 is MDHEN and CDR2 is SYDVKM.

The source material was PBMCs or T cells enriched from blood (not recorded which). The J gene is TRBJ1-5, the V gene TRBV28; 7 bases align to TRBD1. This clonotype was obtained from a young woman who had been exposed to COVID-19. DNA for the CDR3: TGTGCCAGCAGTTTCAGCGGTCAGGGGGTCAAGCAGCCCCAGCATTTT. This gives the protein CASSFSGQGVKQPQHF.